The clone carrying this T cell receptor (beta chain) was counted between two and nine times. Libraries were prepared by immunoSEQ multiplex PCR; TCRdb keeps only in-frame clonotypes and omits some of them. Here the sample spans roughly 32,000 clones, about 94% being singletons. As for time point: cycle 4 day 1 (C4D1), after five to seven weeks of nivolumab. Every patient had relapsed following autologous stem cell transplantation, and cohorts differed in brentuximab vedotin exposure. Magnetic negative selection was used to purify CD4+ T cells from PBMCs that had been thawed. These data come from a study of PD-1 blockade in classical Hodgkin lymphoma. V lost 4 bases and J lost 1, with 11 bases in between. The CDR3 has 15 amino acids. Germline V gene sequence: CDR1 SGHRS, CDR2 YFSETQ.

The V gene is TRBV5-1, the J gene TRBJ2-2, with a tentative D call TRBD2 (6 bases). This sample comprised CD4+ T cells from blood, obtained before the fourth cycle of nivolumab. This TCR was sampled from a human donor with classical Hodgkin lymphoma. DNA of the CDR3: TGCGCCAGCAGCCAACTAGCCTGGAACACCGGGGAGCTGTTTTTT. Translated, it gives CASSQLAWNTGELFF.